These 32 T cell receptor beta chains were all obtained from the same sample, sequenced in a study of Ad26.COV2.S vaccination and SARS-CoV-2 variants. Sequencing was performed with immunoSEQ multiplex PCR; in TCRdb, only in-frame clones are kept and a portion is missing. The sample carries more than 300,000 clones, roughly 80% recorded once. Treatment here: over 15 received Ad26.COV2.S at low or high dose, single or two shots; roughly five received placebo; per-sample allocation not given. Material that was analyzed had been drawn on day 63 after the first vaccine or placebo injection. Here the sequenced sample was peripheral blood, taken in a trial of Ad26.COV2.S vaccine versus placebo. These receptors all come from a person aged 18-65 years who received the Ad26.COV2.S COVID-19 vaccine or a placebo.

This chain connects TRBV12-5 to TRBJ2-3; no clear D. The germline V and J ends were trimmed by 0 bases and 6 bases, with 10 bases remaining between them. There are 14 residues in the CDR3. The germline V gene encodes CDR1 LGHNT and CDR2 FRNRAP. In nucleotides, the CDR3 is TGTGCTAGTGGTTTGGTACTCGCTGTGGATACGCAGTATTTT. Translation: CASGLVLAVDTQYF.

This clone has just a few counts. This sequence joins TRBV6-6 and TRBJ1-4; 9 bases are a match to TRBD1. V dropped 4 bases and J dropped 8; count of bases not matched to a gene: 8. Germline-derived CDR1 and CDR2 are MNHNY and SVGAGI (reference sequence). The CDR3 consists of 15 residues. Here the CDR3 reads CASSSDRGGDEKLFF. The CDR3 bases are TGTGCCAGCAGTTCCGACAGGGGGGGGGACGAAAAACTGTTTTTT.

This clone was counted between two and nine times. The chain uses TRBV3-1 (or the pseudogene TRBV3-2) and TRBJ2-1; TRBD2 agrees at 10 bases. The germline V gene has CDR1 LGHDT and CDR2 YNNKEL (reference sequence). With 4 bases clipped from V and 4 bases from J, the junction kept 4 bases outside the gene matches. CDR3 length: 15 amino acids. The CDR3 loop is CASSPGLAAYNEQFF. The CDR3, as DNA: TGTGCCAGCAGCCCCGGACTAGCGGCGTACAATGAGCAGTTCTTC.

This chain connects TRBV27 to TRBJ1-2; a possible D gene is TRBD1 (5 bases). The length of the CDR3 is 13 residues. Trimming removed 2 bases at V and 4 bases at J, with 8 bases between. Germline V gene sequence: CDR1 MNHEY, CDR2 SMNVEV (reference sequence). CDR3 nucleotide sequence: TGTGCCAGCAGTTTAGGGGCAGGCTATGGCTACACCTTC. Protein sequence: CASSLGAGYGYTF.

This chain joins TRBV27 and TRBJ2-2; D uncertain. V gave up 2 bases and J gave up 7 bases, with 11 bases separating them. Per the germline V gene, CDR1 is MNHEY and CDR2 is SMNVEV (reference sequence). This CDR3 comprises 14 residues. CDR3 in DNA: TGTGCCAGCAGTTTAGGTGGGGTACTCGGGGAGCTGTTTTTT. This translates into CASSLGGVLGELFF.

CDR3 protein: CASSYTLGQGPEQYF. CDR3 coding DNA: TGTGCCAGCAGCTATACCTTAGGCCAGGGGCCCGAGCAGTACTTC. The chain uses TRBV11-2 and TRBJ2-7, with TRBD1 as a possible D gene (6 bases). In germline, CDR1 is SGHAT, CDR2 FQNNGV. The CDR3 loop spans 15 amino acids. Trimming removed 4 bases from V and 6 bases from J, with 19 bases in between. Based on the CDR3 plus reference TRBV11-2 and TRBJ2-7, the full variable domain is EAGVAQSPRYKIIEKRQSVAFWCNPISGHATLYWYQQILGQGPKLLIQFQNNGVVDDSQLPKDRFSAERLKGVDSTLKIQPAKLEDSAVYLCASSYTLGQGPEQYFGPGTRLTVT.

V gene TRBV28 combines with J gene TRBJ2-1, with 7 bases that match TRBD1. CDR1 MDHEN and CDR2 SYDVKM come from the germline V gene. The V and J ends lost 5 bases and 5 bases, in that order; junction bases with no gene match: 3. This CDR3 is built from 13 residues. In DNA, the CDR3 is TGTGCCAGCAGTACACAGGGGAACAATGAGCAGTTCTTC. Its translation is CASSTQGNNEQFF.

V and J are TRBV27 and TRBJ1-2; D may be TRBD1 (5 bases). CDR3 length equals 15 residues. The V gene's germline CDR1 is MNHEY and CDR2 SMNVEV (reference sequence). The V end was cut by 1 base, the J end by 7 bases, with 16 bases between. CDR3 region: CASSLWGPFVPGYTF. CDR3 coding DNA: TGTGCCAGCAGTTTATGGGGACCGTTCGTTCCTGGCTACACCTTC.

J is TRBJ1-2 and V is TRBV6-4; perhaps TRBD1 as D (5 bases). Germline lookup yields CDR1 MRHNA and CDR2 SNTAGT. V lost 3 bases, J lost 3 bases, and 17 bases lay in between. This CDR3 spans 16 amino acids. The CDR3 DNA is TGTGCCAGCAGTGAAACCCCAGGGATGAACTACTATGGCTACACCTTC. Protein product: CASSETPGMNYYGYTF.

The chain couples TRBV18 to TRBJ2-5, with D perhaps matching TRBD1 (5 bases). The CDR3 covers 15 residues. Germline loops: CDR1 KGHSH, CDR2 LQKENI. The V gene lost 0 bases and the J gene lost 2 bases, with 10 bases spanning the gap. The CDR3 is CASSPPSGLQETQYF. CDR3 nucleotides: TGTGCCAGCTCACCACCTTCAGGGCTTCAAGAGACCCAGTACTTC.

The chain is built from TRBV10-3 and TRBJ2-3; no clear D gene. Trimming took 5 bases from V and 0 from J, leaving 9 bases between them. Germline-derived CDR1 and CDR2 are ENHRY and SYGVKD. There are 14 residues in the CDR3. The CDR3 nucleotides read TGTGCCATCAGTCAAACTACTAGCACAGATACGCAGTATTTT. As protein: CAISQTTSTDTQYF.

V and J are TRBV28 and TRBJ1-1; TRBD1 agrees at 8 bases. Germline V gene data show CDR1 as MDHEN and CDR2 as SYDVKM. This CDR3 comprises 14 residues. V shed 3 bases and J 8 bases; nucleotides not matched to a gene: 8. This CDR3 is CASSFGGQVAEAFF. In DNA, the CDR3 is TGTGCCAGCAGTTTTGGGGGACAGGTAGCCGAAGCTTTCTTT.

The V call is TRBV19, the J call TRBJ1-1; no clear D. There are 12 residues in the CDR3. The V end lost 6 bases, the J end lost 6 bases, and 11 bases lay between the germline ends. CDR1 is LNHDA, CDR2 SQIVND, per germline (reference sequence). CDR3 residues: CASSSTFSEAFF. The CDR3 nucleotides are TGTGCCAGTAGCTCAACCTTTTCTGAAGCTTTCTTT.

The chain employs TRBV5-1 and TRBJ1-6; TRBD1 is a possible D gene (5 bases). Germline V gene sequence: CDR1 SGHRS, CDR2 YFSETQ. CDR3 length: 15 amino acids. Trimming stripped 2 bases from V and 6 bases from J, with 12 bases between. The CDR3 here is CASSFSRGTNSPLHF. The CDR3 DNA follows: TGCGCCAGCAGCTTTTCTCGGGGGACTAATTCACCCCTCCACTTT. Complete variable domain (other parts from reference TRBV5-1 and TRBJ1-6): KAGVTQTPRYLIKTRGQQVTLSCSPISGHRSVSWYQQTPGQGLQFLFEYFSETQRNKGNFPGRFSGRQFSNSRSEMNVSTLELGDSALYLCASSFSRGTNSPLHFGNGTRLTVT.

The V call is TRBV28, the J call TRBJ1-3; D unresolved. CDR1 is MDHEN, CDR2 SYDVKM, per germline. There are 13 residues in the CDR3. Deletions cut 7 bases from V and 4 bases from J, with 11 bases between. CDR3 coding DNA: TGTGCCAGCAAGGTATCTCCCGGAAACACCATATATTTT. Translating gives CASKVSPGNTIYF.

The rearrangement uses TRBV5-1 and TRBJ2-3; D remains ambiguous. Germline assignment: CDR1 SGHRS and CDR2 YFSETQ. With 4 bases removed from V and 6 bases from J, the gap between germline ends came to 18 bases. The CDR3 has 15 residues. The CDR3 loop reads CASSLQQNTADTQYF. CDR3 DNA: TGCGCCAGCAGCCTCCAACAGAACACGGCGGATACGCAGTATTTT.

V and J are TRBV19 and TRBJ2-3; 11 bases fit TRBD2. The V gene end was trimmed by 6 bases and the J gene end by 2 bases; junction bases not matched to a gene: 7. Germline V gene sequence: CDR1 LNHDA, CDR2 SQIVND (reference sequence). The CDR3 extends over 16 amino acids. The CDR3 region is CASSQTSGGFTDTQYF. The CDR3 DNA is TGTGCCAGTAGCCAAACTAGCGGGGGATTCACAGATACGCAGTATTTT.

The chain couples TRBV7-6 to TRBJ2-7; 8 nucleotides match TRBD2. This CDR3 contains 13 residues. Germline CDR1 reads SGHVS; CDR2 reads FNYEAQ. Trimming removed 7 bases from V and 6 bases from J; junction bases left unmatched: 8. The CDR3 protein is CASTPGGGFEQYF. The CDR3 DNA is TGTGCCAGCACCCCCGGGGGGGGCTTCGAGCAGTACTTC.

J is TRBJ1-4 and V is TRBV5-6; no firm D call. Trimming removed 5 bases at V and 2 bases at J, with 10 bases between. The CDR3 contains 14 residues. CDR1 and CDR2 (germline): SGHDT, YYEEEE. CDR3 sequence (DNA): TGTGCCAGCAGGAAAAGGGCGACTAATGAAAAACTGTTTTTT. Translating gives CASRKRATNEKLFF.

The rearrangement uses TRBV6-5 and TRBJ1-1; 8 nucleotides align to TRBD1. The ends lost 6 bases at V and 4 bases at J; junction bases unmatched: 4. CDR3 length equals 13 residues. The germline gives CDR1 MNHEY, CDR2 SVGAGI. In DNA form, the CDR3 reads TGTGCCAGCAGGGGGACAGGCGTCACTGAAGCTTTCTTT. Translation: CASRGTGVTEAFF.

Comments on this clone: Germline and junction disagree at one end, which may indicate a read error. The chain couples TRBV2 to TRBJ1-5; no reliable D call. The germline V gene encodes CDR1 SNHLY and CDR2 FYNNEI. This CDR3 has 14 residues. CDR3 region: CASSEAYSNQPQHF. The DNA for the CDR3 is TGTGCCAGCAGCGAAGCTTATAGCAATCAGCCCCAGCATTTT. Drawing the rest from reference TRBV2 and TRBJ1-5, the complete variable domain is EPEVTQTPSHQVTQMGQEVILRCVPISNHLYFYWYRQILGQKVEFLVSFYNNEISEKSEIFDDQFSVERPDGSNFTLKIRSTKLEDSAMYFCASSEAYSNQPQHFGDGTRLSIL.

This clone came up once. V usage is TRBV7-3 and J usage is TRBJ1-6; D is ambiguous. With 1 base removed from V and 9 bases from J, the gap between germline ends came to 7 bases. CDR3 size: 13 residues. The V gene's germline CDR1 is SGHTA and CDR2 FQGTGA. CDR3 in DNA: TGTGCCAGCAGCTTAAAGGCCGGTTCACCCCTCCACTTT. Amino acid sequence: CASSLKAGSPLHF.

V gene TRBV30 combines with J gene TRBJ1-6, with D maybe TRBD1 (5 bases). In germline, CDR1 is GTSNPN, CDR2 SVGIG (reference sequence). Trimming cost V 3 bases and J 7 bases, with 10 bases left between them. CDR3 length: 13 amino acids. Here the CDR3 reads CAWRPPGNSPLHF. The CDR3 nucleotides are TGTGCCTGGAGACCCCCAGGGAATTCACCCCTCCACTTT.

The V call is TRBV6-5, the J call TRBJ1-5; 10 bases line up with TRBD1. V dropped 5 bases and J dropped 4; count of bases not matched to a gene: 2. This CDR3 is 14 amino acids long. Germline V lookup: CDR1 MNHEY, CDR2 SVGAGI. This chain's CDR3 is CASSPDRGNQPQHF. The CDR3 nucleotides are TGTGCCAGCAGTCCGGACAGGGGGAATCAGCCCCAGCATTTT.

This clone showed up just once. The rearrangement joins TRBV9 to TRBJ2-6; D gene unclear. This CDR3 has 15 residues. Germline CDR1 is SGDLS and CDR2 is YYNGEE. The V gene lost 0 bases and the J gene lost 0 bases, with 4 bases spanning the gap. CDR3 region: CASSVVSSGANVLTF. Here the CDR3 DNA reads TGTGCCAGCAGCGTAGTTAGCTCTGGGGCCAACGTCCTGACTTTC.

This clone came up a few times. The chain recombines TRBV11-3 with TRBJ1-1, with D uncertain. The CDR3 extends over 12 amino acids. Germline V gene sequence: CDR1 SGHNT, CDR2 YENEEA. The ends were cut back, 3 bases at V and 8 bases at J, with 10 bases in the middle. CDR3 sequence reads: CASSFEDGEAFF. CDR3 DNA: TGTGCCAGCAGCTTCGAGGACGGCGAAGCTTTCTTT.

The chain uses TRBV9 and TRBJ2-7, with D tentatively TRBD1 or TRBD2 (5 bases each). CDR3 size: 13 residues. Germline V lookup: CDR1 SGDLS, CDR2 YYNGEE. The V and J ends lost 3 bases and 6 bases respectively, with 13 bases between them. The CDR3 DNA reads TGTGCCAGCAGCGCCAGGGACCTTCCCGAGCAGTACTTC. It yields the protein CASSARDLPEQYF.

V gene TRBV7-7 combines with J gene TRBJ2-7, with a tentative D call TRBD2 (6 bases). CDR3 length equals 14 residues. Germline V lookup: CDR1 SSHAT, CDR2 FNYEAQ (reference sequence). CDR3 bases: TGTGCTAGCCAGGGACTCACGCCCCTTTACGAGCAGTACTTC. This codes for CASQGLTPLYEQYF. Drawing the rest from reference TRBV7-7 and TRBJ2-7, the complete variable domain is GAGVSQSPRYKVTKRGQDVTLRCDPISSHATLYWYQQALGQGPEFLTYFNYEAQPDKSGLPSDRFSAERPEGSISTLTIQRTEQRDSAMYRCASQGLTPLYEQYFGPGTRLTVT.

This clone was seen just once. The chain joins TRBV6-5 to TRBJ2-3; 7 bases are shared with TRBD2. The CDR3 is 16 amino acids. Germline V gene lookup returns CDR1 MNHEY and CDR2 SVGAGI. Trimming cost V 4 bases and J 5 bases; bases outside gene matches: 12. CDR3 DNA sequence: TGTGCCAGCAGTTCCAATAGCGGGTCCACAATAGATACGCAGTATTTT. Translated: CASSSNSGSTIDTQYF.

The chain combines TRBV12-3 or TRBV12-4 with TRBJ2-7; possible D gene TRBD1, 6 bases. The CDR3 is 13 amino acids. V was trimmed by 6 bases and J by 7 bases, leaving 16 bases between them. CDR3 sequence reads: CASSPQGMREQYF. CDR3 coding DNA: TGTGCCAGCAGCCCACAGGGAATGCGGGAGCAGTACTTC.

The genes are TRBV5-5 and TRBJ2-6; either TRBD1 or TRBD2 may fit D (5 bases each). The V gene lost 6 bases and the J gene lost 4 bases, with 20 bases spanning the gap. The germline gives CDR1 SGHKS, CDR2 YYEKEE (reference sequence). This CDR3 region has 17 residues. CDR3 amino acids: CASTLKGTGLGANVLTF. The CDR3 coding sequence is TGTGCCAGCACGCTGAAGGGGACGGGTTTAGGGGCCAACGTCCTGACTTTC.

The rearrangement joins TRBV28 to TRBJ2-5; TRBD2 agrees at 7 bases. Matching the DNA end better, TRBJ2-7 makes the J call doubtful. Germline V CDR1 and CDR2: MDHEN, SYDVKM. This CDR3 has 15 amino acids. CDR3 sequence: CASRTTSRGTYEQYF. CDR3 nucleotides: TGTGCCAGCAGGACGACTAGCCGAGGGACCTACGAGCAGTACTTC.